This T cell receptor (beta chain) was sequenced during a study of control samples from healthy donors and cancer patients. The germline gives CDR1 MGHRA, CDR2 YSYEKL. The CDR3 is 15 amino acids. The junction had 5 bases not matched to a gene; V was cut back by 2 bases and J by 8 bases. The protocol was immunoSEQ multiplex PCR, while the TCRdb copy is restricted to in-frame clones and leaves out a portion. This sample has about 14,000 clones, with roughly 77% found just once. The TCR originated in a female donor with lung cancer. The sequenced sample consisted of formalin-fixed, paraffin-embedded tissue. The gene calls are TRBV4-1 and TRBJ2-1; 11 nucleotides agree with TRBD2. The CDR3 coding sequence is TGCGCCAGCAGCCAATTTAGCGGGAGGGCGTATGAGCAGTTCTTC. Protein product: CASSQFSGRAYEQFF.